A single sample is the source of the 30 T cell receptor beta chains below, sequenced in a study of cytomegalovirus exposure and HLA in healthy donors. A multiplex PCR was run with 60 Vbeta primers and 13 Jbeta primers. Sequencing used immunoSEQ multiplex PCR; TCRdb keeps in-frame clones, though not all of them. The table lists around 150,000 clones, 80% to 90% of them singletons. Sequencing used PBMCs. The receptors were gathered from a man in his fifties or sixties in good health and CMV-seropositive.

This clone was picked up a small number of times. V and J are TRBV28 and TRBJ2-1; 8 nucleotides line up with TRBD2. V lost 8 bases to trimming and J lost 5 bases; unmatched junction nucleotides: 8. The V gene's germline CDR1 is MDHEN and CDR2 SYDVKM. The CDR3 sequence is 14 residues long. CDR3 amino acids: CASQGSGTHNEQFF. As DNA, the CDR3 is TGTGCCAGCCAGGGTAGCGGGACCCACAATGAGCAGTTCTTC.

This clone was seen only a few times. At one boundary the junction diverges from the germline segment, which might be a read error. The J gene is TRBJ2-7, the V gene TRBV7-9, with 12 nucleotides matching TRBD2. Germline V lookup: CDR1 SEHNR, CDR2 FQNEAQ (reference sequence). This CDR3 has 19 residues. The DNA of the CDR3 is TGTTCCAGCAGCCCAGCCTATGCGGGACTAGCGGGTAGGGTCTACGAGCAGTACTTC. As protein: CSSSPAYAGLAGRVYEQYF.

This chain joins TRBV28 and TRBJ2-1; the match to TRBD2 covers 13 bases. Germline CDR1 is MDHEN and CDR2 is SYDVKM. V was clipped by 5 bases and J by 9 bases; unmatched bases: 7. There are 15 residues in the CDR3. CDR3 region: CASSPWTSGSGEQFF. The CDR3 bases are TGTGCCAGCAGTCCCTGGACTAGCGGGAGCGGTGAGCAGTTCTTC.

Here the CDR3 DNA reads TGTGCCAGCAGCCGATTGACTAGCGGGGACATCATTACGAACACCGGGGAGCTGTTTTTT. Translation: CASSRLTSGDIITNTGELFF. The chain recombines TRBV5-4 with TRBJ2-2; 11 bases are shared with TRBD2. The CDR3 contains 20 residues. V lost 4 bases, J lost 0 bases, and 14 bases stayed unmatched. CDR1 and CDR2 from the germline V gene are SGHNT and YYREEE (reference sequence).

A word on this clone: The junction does not match germline at one end; this may be a read error. The chain couples TRBV7-9 to TRBJ1-2; D is possibly TRBD1 (5 bases). This CDR3 has 13 residues. The V gene's germline CDR1 is SEHNR and CDR2 FQNEAQ (reference sequence). CDR3: CAGSAGYDYGYTF. In DNA form, the CDR3 reads TGTGCCGGCAGCGCAGGGTACGACTATGGCTACACCTTC.

The rearrangement uses TRBV30 and TRBJ2-4; a possible D gene is TRBD1 (6 bases). This CDR3 has 14 residues. From germline, CDR1 is GTSNPN and CDR2 SVGIG (reference sequence). V was shortened by 2 bases and J by 5 bases, with 13 bases between the two germline ends. Written as DNA, the CDR3 is TGTGCCTGGAGTCAAACAGGGCGTCAAAACATTCAGTACTTC. Translating gives CAWSQTGRQNIQYF.

The chain links TRBV11-2 to TRBJ2-3; the D gene is possibly TRBD1 (5 bases). With 2 bases removed from V and 3 bases from J, the gap between germline ends came to 12 bases. CDR1 is SGHAT, CDR2 FQNNGV, per germline. The CDR3 length is 15 residues. This chain's CDR3 is CASSLHRLQTDTQYF. The CDR3 DNA follows: TGTGCCAGCAGCTTACACAGGCTCCAGACAGATACGCAGTATTTT. The full variable domain, with the rest looked up from reference TRBV11-2 and TRBJ2-3, is EAGVAQSPRYKIIEKRQSVAFWCNPISGHATLYWYQQILGQGPKLLIQFQNNGVVDDSQLPKDRFSAERLKGVDSTLKIQPAKLEDSAVYLCASSLHRLQTDTQYFGPGTRLTVL.

The chain has TRBV7-9 and TRBJ2-5; no clear D. Looked up from germline, CDR1 is SEHNR and CDR2 is FQNEAQ (reference sequence). The CDR3 covers 13 residues. V was clipped by 6 bases and J by 1 base, with 9 bases between them. For the CDR3, the DNA is TGTGCCAGCAGACTCGGTGTCCAAGAGACCCAGTACTTC. The encoded protein is CASRLGVQETQYF.

The chain is built from TRBV29-1 and TRBJ2-7; 10 nucleotides align to TRBD1. From germline, CDR1 is SQVTM and CDR2 ANQGSEA. CDR3 length: 17 residues. The trim removed 2 bases at V and 2 bases at J, leaving 12 bases unmatched. CDR3 bases: TGCAGCGTTGAATTGGGGGACGGGACAGGGGATCCCTACGAGCAGTACTTC. It yields the protein CSVELGDGTGDPYEQYF.

The CDR3 DNA sequence: TGTGCCAGCAGCGTAGGTGCGGAAATGAACACTGAAGCTTTCTTT. As protein: CASSVGAEMNTEAFF. This chain joins TRBV9 and TRBJ1-1; D is unresolved. The ends were cut back, 0 bases at V and 0 bases at J, with 9 bases in the middle. The CDR3 is 15 amino acids. Germline V CDR1 and CDR2: SGDLS, YYNGEE.

The chain has TRBV7-2 and TRBJ1-6; possibly TRBD1 for D (5 bases). The CDR3 sequence is 12 residues long. Germline assignment: CDR1 SGHTA and CDR2 FQGNSA. This CDR3 reads CAAGMYNSPLHF. DNA of the CDR3: TGTGCAGCAGGGATGTATAATTCACCCCTCCACTTT.

This clone was detected only a few times. The chain employs TRBV2 and TRBJ1-4; 11 bases agree with TRBD1. CDR3 length: 15 amino acids. After removal of 8 bases from V and 5 bases from J, the junction contained 7 bases not matched to a gene. Germline loops: CDR1 SNHLY, CDR2 FYNNEI. CDR3 nucleotides: TGTGCCAGCCGGGACAGGGGGTCCCAAAATGAAAAACTGTTTTTT. This codes for CASRDRGSQNEKLFF.

This clone was seen only a few times. The J gene is TRBJ2-7, the V gene TRBV7-9; D uncertain. The germline V gene has CDR1 SEHNR and CDR2 FQNEAQ (reference sequence). V gave up 4 bases and J gave up 3 bases, with 4 bases separating them. This CDR3 has 11 amino acids. The CDR3 protein is CASSSYYEQYF. CDR3 nucleotide sequence: TGTGCCAGCAGCTCTTACTACGAGCAGTACTTC. The full variable domain, completed using reference TRBV7-9 and TRBJ2-7, is DTGVSQNPRHKITKRGQNVTFRCDPISEHNRLYWYRQTLGQGPEFLTYFQNEAQLEKSRLLSDRFSAERPKGSFSTLEIQRTEQGDSAMYLCASSSYYEQYFGPGTRLTVT.

The chain joins TRBV11-3 to TRBJ2-7; the match to TRBD2 covers 10 bases. CDR1 is SGHNT, CDR2 YENEEA, per germline. V shed 5 bases, J shed 2 bases, and the junction held 6 bases outside the gene matches. The CDR3 runs 15 residues. CDR3 sequence reads: CASSLGLAEAYEQYF. The CDR3 nucleotides read TGTGCCAGCAGCCTCGGACTAGCGGAGGCCTACGAGCAGTACTTC.

This chain joins TRBV27 and TRBJ2-7; a weak D match, TRBD2 (6 bases). The germline CDR1 and CDR2 sequences are MNHEY and SMNVEV (reference sequence). Trimming stripped 4 bases from V and 3 bases from J, with 13 bases between. The CDR3 runs to 14 residues. The CDR3 bases are TGTGCCAGCAGTTCCGGCGGGGCGATCTACGAGCAGTACTTC. Translation: CASSSGGAIYEQYF.

This chain joins TRBV2 and TRBJ2-5, with 9 bases lining up with TRBD2. The CDR3 consists of 14 residues. Germline V gene data show CDR1 as SNHLY and CDR2 as FYNNEI. The V and J ends lost 1 base and 8 bases, in that order; junction bases with no gene match: 5. The DNA for the CDR3 is TGTGCCAGCAGTGAAGGGACTAGCGTGCAAACCCAGTACTTC. It translates to CASSEGTSVQTQYF.

The V gene is TRBV5-1, the J gene TRBJ1-3, with 7 bases matching TRBD1. The CDR3 length is 16 residues. Losses at the gene ends were 2 bases for V and 0 bases for J; bases not matched to a gene: 5. From germline, CDR1 is SGHRS and CDR2 YFSETQ. As DNA, the CDR3 is TGCGCCAGCAGCTTCGAGGGGGCCCTCTCTGGAAACACCATATATTTT. Translated: CASSFEGALSGNTIYF.

The rearrangement uses TRBV5-8 and TRBJ1-6, with TRBD1 matching over 10 bases. CDR1 and CDR2 from the germline V gene are SGHTS and YDEGEE. After removal of 0 bases from V and 9 bases from J, the junction contained 0 bases not matched to a gene. The CDR3 consists of 14 residues. This CDR3 is CASSLGDRGSPLHF. DNA for the CDR3: TGTGCCAGCAGCTTGGGGGACAGGGGTTCACCCCTCCACTTT.

The chain has TRBV18 and TRBJ2-3, with 12 bases that match TRBD2. The CDR3 runs to 18 residues. J was trimmed by 5 bases and V by 3 bases; bases with no gene match: 12. Germline CDR1 and CDR2: KGHSH and LQKENI. CDR3 sequence reads: CASSPLILAGGHGDTQYF. The CDR3 nucleotides read TGTGCCAGCTCACCTCTCATTCTAGCGGGAGGGCATGGAGATACGCAGTATTTT.

This clone was seen only once. The chain recombines TRBV30 with TRBJ2-4; perhaps TRBD2 as D (5 bases). The CDR3 length is 16 residues. V lost 3 bases and J lost 1, with 16 bases in between. Per the germline V gene, CDR1 is GTSNPN and CDR2 is SVGIG (reference sequence). This CDR3 reads CAWRGRASGAKNIQYF. The CDR3, as DNA: TGTGCCTGGAGGGGCCGGGCTTCGGGGGCCAAAAACATTCAGTACTTC.

This chain links TRBV6-4 with TRBJ1-2; the match to TRBD1 covers 8 bases. This CDR3 is 14 amino acids long. V shed 6 bases and J 8 bases; nucleotides not matched to a gene: 11. The germline V gene encodes CDR1 MRHNA and CDR2 SNTAGT. CDR3 region: CASRTGTGFRGYTF. The DNA of the CDR3 is TGTGCCAGCAGAACCGGGACAGGCTTTAGAGGCTACACCTTC.

This sequence joins TRBV7-8 and TRBJ1-5; 7 bases are shared with TRBD1. The ends lost 4 bases at V and 0 bases at J; junction bases unmatched: 12. Per germline, CDR1 SGHVS and CDR2 FQNEAQ. The CDR3 extends over 18 amino acids. The CDR3: CASSSTSGTAYSNQPQHF. CDR3 bases: TGTGCCAGCAGCTCAACCTCCGGGACAGCTTATAGCAATCAGCCCCAGCATTTT.

This clone was seen only a few times. V gene TRBV6-5 combines with J gene TRBJ2-1; 10 bases are shared with TRBD2. The V segment lost 5 bases and the J segment 9 bases; nucleotides outside the gene matches: 7. The germline V gene encodes CDR1 MNHEY and CDR2 SVGAGI. The length of the CDR3 is 14 residues. CDR3 residues: CASSEGLASGEQFF. Here the CDR3 DNA reads TGTGCCAGCAGTGAGGGACTAGCGTCGGGTGAGCAGTTCTTC.

This clone showed up just a few times. This CDR3 is also generated by other DNA sequences in the sample. The CDR3 coding sequence is TGTGCCAGCAGCTTAAATCCCGGGGAGACCCAGTACTTC. It specifies CASSLNPGETQYF. The rearrangement uses TRBV7-9 and TRBJ2-5; D gene unclear. Germline CDR1 and CDR2: SEHNR and FQNEAQ (reference sequence). The CDR3 has 13 residues. Trimming removed 2 bases from V and 5 bases from J, with 9 bases in between.

The chain has TRBV7-2 and TRBJ1-5; D remains ambiguous. The germline V gene has CDR1 SGHTA and CDR2 FQGNSA. CDR3 size: 12 residues. V was shortened by 5 bases and J by 4 bases, with 6 bases between the two germline ends. The CDR3 nucleotides read TGTGCCAGCAGCCCGTTGAATCAGCCCCAGCATTTT. Translating it yields CASSPLNQPQHF.

This clone was recorded a few times. The rearrangement links TRBV6-5 to TRBJ2-5; perhaps TRBD2 as D (5 bases). V shed 7 bases and J shed 2 bases, with 17 bases lying between them. Looked up from germline, CDR1 is MNHEY and CDR2 is SVGAGI. This CDR3 is 15 amino acids long. CDR3 DNA: TGTGCCAGCACCGTAATGTGGGGAGCTCAAGAGACCCAGTACTTC. It translates to CASTVMWGAQETQYF.

The chain carries TRBV30 and TRBJ1-3; D unclear. The CDR3 extends over 13 amino acids. Per the germline V gene, CDR1 is GTSNPN and CDR2 is SVGIG (reference sequence). V shed 5 bases and J shed 0 bases, with 8 bases lying between them. The chain's CDR3 is CAWDFGSGNTIYF. The CDR3 DNA reads as TGTGCCTGGGACTTCGGCTCTGGAAACACCATATATTTT.

A single count supports this clone. The chain has TRBV5-1 and TRBJ2-3, with D perhaps matching TRBD2 (5 bases). Between the trimmed V and J ends, which lost 7 bases and 4 bases, there was a span of 22 bases. This CDR3 is 16 amino acids long. Germline-derived CDR1 and CDR2 are SGHRS and YFSETQ. CDR3 loop: CASSSPKAAEADTQYF. The CDR3 DNA follows: TGCGCCAGCTCCTCCCCCAAGGCGGCGGAGGCAGATACGCAGTATTTT. The full variable domain, rest sourced from reference TRBV5-1 and TRBJ2-3, is KAGVTQTPRYLIKTRGQQVTLSCSPISGHRSVSWYQQTPGQGLQFLFEYFSETQRNKGNFPGRFSGRQFSNSRSEMNVSTLELGDSALYLCASSSPKAAEADTQYFGPGTRLTVL.

The chain links TRBV2 to TRBJ2-7; 10 nucleotides agree with TRBD2. The ends lost 7 bases at V and 1 base at J; junction bases unmatched: 10. This CDR3 has 16 residues. CDR1 is SNHLY, CDR2 FYNNEI, per germline. Written as DNA, the CDR3 is TGTGCCAGCATAAGATACCCTAGCGGGGGATCCTACGAGCAGTACTTC. Translation gives CASIRYPSGGSYEQYF.

The rearrangement links TRBV4-2 to TRBJ2-3; 8 bases align to TRBD2. Germline CDR1 reads LGHNA; CDR2 reads YNFKEQ. V gave up 3 bases and J gave up 3 bases; unmatched junction bases: 2. The CDR3 is made up of 14 amino acids. As DNA, the CDR3 is TGTGCCAGCAGCCACCGACTAGCGACAGATACGCAGTATTTT. This translates into CASSHRLATDTQYF.